What follows are 2 T cell receptor beta chains derived from one specimen sequenced in a study of vaccination and CD4 T cells after COVID-19. No cognate antigen is known for these TCRs. Time point given: late sampling 161 to 241 days after vaccination in a few convalescent patients. Treatment denoted: approximately nine-day PBMC culture with coronavirus spike peptide pools or control peptides (ViraFEST assay). Cultured CD4+ T cell DNA was sequenced using the Oncomine TCR Beta short-read assay. In TCRdb, the PCR reads were re-called with MiXCR into one record per CDR3 protein. Of approximately 22,000 distinct CDR3 sequences listed, approximately 30% are singletons. The sample consisted of CD4+ T cells from blood, cultured in vitro, taken about 7 months after SARS-CoV-2 vaccination. These receptor sequences come from a human donor who had recovered from COVID-19.

At least ten counts were recorded for this clonotype. V is TRBV2 and J is TRBJ2-5; 15 nucleotides align to TRBD2. V was pared by 4 bases and J by 5 bases, with 5 bases of the junction left unmatched. The CDR3 extends over 16 amino acids. The germline gives CDR1 SNHLY, CDR2 FYNNEI. The CDR3 reads CASSGTSGGAGETQYF. For the CDR3, the DNA is TGTGCCAGCAGTGGGACTAGCGGGGGGGCCGGCGAGACCCAGTACTTC.

This clonotype was seen once. The V and J genes are TRBV20-1 and TRBJ1-3; the D is unclear. The V gene lost 0 bases and the J gene lost 0 bases, with 9 bases spanning the gap. CDR3 length: 15 amino acids. Looked up from germline, CDR1 is DFQATT and CDR2 is SNEGSKA (reference sequence). The CDR3: CSAREGSSSGNTIYF. For the CDR3, the DNA is TGCAGTGCTAGAGAAGGCAGTAGCTCTGGAAACACCATATATTTT.